Below are 20 T cell receptor beta chains sequenced from a single sample in a study of T cells expressing NK-cell markers. TCRdb reprocessed the 5' RACE reads, keeping one entry per CDR3 protein, no DNA. The sample's table shows hundreds of thousands of distinct CDR3 sequences. The sample was blood T cells: a sorted CD56 or NKG2C T cell subset, CD4+ or CD8+ T cells, or bulk PBMC T cells (not recorded which). The receptors were sampled from a woman aged 18 to 75 in good health.

The chain recombines TRBV27 with TRBJ2-7; TCRdb picks TRBD1, but there is no DNA to check that call. The CDR3 totals 14 residues. The germline V gene has CDR1 MNHEY and CDR2 SMNVEV (reference sequence). CDR3 loop: CASSLNSRTSEQYF.

The V and J genes are TRBV12-3 or TRBV12-4 and TRBJ2-3; TCRdb picks TRBD2, but there is no DNA to check that call. The CDR3 contains 15 residues. This chain's CDR3 is CASRGRLETMDTQYF.

The chain recombines TRBV2 with TRBJ2-3; TCRdb calls TRBD1, which cannot be checked without DNA. The CDR3 spans 15 residues. Germline CDR1 reads SNHLY; CDR2 reads FYNNEI. CDR3 in amino acids: CASSQERGGGDTQYF. Variable domain in full (rest from reference TRBV2 and TRBJ2-3): EPEVTQTPSHQVTQMGQEVILRCVPISNHLYFYWYRQILGQKVEFLVSFYNNEISEKSEIFDDQFSVERPDGSNFTLKIRSTKLEDSAMYFCASSQERGGGDTQYFGPGTRLTVL.

The chain has TRBV20-1 and TRBJ2-5; TCRdb picks TRBD1, but there is no DNA to check that call. The CDR3 extends over 14 amino acids. Germline CDR1 DFQATT, CDR2 SNEGSKA (reference sequence). CDR3 in amino acids: CSARGGAQSETQYF.

The chain has TRBV28 and TRBJ2-1; TCRdb returns TRBD1, unconfirmable since there is no DNA. Per the germline V gene, CDR1 is MDHEN and CDR2 is SYDVKM. The CDR3 has 13 residues. CDR3 region: CASSPTRAMEQFF.

The chain links TRBV5-6 to TRBJ1-1. CDR3 size: 13 residues. CDR1 is SGHDT and CDR2 is YYEEEE in the germline V gene. CDR3 sequence: CASRDDGNTEAFF.

The chain recombines TRBV5-1 with TRBJ2-2. Germline lookup yields CDR1 SGHRS and CDR2 YFSETQ. The CDR3 is 18 residues long. CDR3: CASSYGLLGVSNTGELFF.

V and J are TRBV7-9 and TRBJ2-5; the D gene TCRdb calls, TRBD1, cannot be checked with no DNA. The CDR3 runs 11 residues. Germline loops: CDR1 SEHNR, CDR2 FQNEAQ (reference sequence). The CDR3 protein is CASSLLGRTYF.

The chain uses TRBV20-1 and TRBJ1-5; TCRdb proposes TRBD1, but this gene call is untestable without DNA. This CDR3 is 13 amino acids long. Germline assignment: CDR1 DFQATT and CDR2 SNEGSKA (reference sequence). CDR3 sequence reads: CSAFRGNDQPQHF.

The chain has TRBV5-6 and TRBJ1-1; TCRdb names TRBD1, which stays unverified in the absence of DNA. The CDR3 totals 15 residues. CDR1 and CDR2 (germline): SGHDT, YYEEEE. CDR3 protein: CASSSRIPGQFEAFF.

This chain connects TRBV16 to TRBJ1-6. The CDR3 runs 16 residues. Germline CDR1 and CDR2: KGHSY and FQNENV. The CDR3 is CASSQQGHANNSPLHF.

The chain's CDR3 is CAWRGIFTGETQYF. This sequence joins TRBV30 and TRBJ2-5. CDR1 and CDR2 (germline): GTSNPN, SVGIG (reference sequence). There are 14 residues in the CDR3.

This sequence joins TRBV4-1 and TRBJ1-5. In germline, CDR1 is MGHRA, CDR2 YSYEKL. The CDR3 has 17 residues. The CDR3 region is CASSQLVGDLGRQPQHF.

Here the CDR3 reads CSARGSGTGGKQETQYF. The V and J genes are TRBV20-1 and TRBJ2-5; TCRdb's assignment of TRBD1 cannot be checked, as there is no DNA. Germline V gene sequence: CDR1 DFQATT, CDR2 SNEGSKA (reference sequence). This CDR3 has 17 amino acids.

V usage is TRBV11-3 and J usage is TRBJ2-2; TCRdb's D gene call, TRBD1, goes unchecked for lack of DNA. This CDR3 has 14 amino acids. Germline lookup yields CDR1 SGHNT and CDR2 YENEEA. The CDR3: CASSPQGSTGELFF. Full variable domain (rest looked up from reference TRBV11-3 and TRBJ2-2): EAGVVQSPRYKIIEKKQPVAFWCNPISGHNTLYWYLQNLGQGPELLIRYENEEAVDDSQLPKDRFSAERLKGVDSTLKIQPAELGDSAVYLCASSPQGSTGELFFGEGSRLTVL.

The chain employs TRBV27 and TRBJ1-1; the D call from TCRdb, TRBD1, cannot be confirmed without DNA. The CDR3 spans 15 residues. Germline V gene sequence: CDR1 MNHEY, CDR2 SMNVEV (reference sequence). CDR3 region: CASRGGTGAGMEAFF.

CDR3 sequence: CASSPHGVQETQYF. This chain uses TRBV7-2 with TRBJ2-5. The CDR3 consists of 14 residues. Germline CDR1 and CDR2: SGHTA and FQGNSA.

V is TRBV12-3 or TRBV12-4 and J is TRBJ2-4; TCRdb's D call of TRBD1 is untestable without DNA. CDR3 length: 15 residues. The CDR3: CASSPDRGNKNIQYF.

The chain links TRBV5-1 to TRBJ2-3; the D call of TRBD1 rests on TCRdb alone, since no DNA is present to check it. The germline V gene has CDR1 SGHRS and CDR2 YFSETQ. CDR3 size: 14 residues. CDR3 loop: CASRAPTGTDTQYF.

The rearrangement joins TRBV12-3 or TRBV12-4 to TRBJ2-1; TCRdb outputs TRBD2, but without DNA this stays unchecked. The CDR3 sequence is 11 residues long. The CDR3 sequence is CASSFGAGENF.